Here is one TCR beta chain with its context. Its specificity is not known. Culture proceeded for about ten days, and CD4+ T cells were then isolated. Half of the medium was exchanged for IL-2 medium on both days 3 and 7. The protocol was immunoSEQ multiplex PCR, while the TCRdb copy is restricted to in-frame clones and leaves out a portion. The sample lists 35,000 to 40,000 clones, 82% occurring once. This sample is part of a study of vaccination effects on CD4 cells after COVID-19. V lost 1 base and J lost 0, with 7 bases in between. In germline, CDR1 is SGHNT, CDR2 YENEEA. The CDR3 has 16 residues. This receptor was taken from a human donor who received a COVID-19 vaccine. This sequence joins TRBV11-3 and TRBJ2-6; D not resolved. The sequencing here drew on CD4+ T cells from PBMCs cultured without peptide, taken before COVID-19 vaccination. The CDR3 loop is CASSLGSDSGANVLTF. The CDR3 coding sequence is TGTGCCAGCAGCTTAGGGTCAGACTCTGGGGCCAACGTCCTGACTTTC.